Listed here are 7 T cell receptor beta chains from one sample, sequenced in a study of cytomegalovirus exposure and HLA in healthy donors. The primer mix had 60 Vbeta and 13 Jbeta primers. The table came from immunoSEQ multiplex PCR; TCRdb's copy has only in-frame clones and leaves some out. The sample lists under 200,000 clones; 70% to 90% were seen once. The sample comprised PBMCs. The receptors come from a woman in her late teens or twenties in good health and CMV-seronegative.

The gene calls are TRBV7-9 and TRBJ2-2; 7 bases map to TRBD1. The CDR3 spans 15 residues. The germline gives CDR1 SEHNR, CDR2 FQNEAQ (reference sequence). V was pared by 1 base and J by 4 bases, with 3 bases of the junction left unmatched. The CDR3 sequence: CASSLDTGVTGELFF. In nucleotides, the CDR3 is TGTGCCAGCAGCTTAGATACAGGGGTCACCGGGGAGCTGTTTTTT.

This chain joins TRBV2 and TRBJ2-7, with 7 bases fitting TRBD1. There are 15 residues in the CDR3. Germline trimming cut 3 bases from V and 2 bases from J; bases unmatched to any gene: 7. Germline assignment: CDR1 SNHLY and CDR2 FYNNEI. Here the CDR3 reads CASSDQPGGPYEQYF. The CDR3 nucleotides read TGTGCCAGCAGTGATCAACCAGGGGGTCCCTACGAGCAGTACTTC. The full variable domain, with the rest looked up from reference TRBV2 and TRBJ2-7, is EPEVTQTPSHQVTQMGQEVILRCVPISNHLYFYWYRQILGQKVEFLVSFYNNEISEKSEIFDDQFSVERPDGSNFTLKIRSTKLEDSAMYFCASSDQPGGPYEQYFGPGTRLTVT.

The chain recombines TRBV11-2 with TRBJ1-2; possible D gene TRBD1, 5 bases. The length of the CDR3 is 15 residues. V gave up 4 bases and J gave up 4 bases, with 16 bases separating them. Germline CDR1 is SGHAT and CDR2 is FQNNGV. CDR3 coding DNA: TGTGCCAGCAGCTCTTACTCAGGGTTAGGCTATGGCTACACCTTC. Translating it yields CASSSYSGLGYGYTF.

This chain connects TRBV12-5 to TRBJ1-1; the D gene is possibly TRBD1 (5 bases). V was trimmed by 0 bases and J by 3 bases, leaving 20 bases between them. Germline V gene lookup returns CDR1 LGHNT and CDR2 FRNRAP. The CDR3 length is 18 residues. CDR3 sequence reads: CASGLVKTGLPMDTEAFF. DNA of the CDR3: TGTGCTAGTGGTTTGGTAAAAACAGGCCTACCTATGGACACTGAAGCTTTCTTT.

The chain is built from TRBV30 and TRBJ2-7; 10 positions agree with TRBD2. The CDR3 is made up of 14 amino acids. Germline V gene data show CDR1 as GTSNPN and CDR2 as SVGIG (reference sequence). V was clipped by 0 bases and J by 9 bases; unmatched bases: 8. The CDR3 DNA sequence: TGTGCCTGGAGTGTAGCCAGCGGGAGGGCCGGGCAGTACTTC. Translating it yields CAWSVASGRAGQYF. Full variable domain (rest looked up from reference TRBV30 and TRBJ2-7): SQTIHQWPATLVQPVGSPLSLECTVEGTSNPNLYWYRQAAGRGLQLLFYSVGIGQISSEVPQNLSASRPQDRQFILSSKKLLLSDSGFYLCAWSVASGRAGQYFGPGTRLTVT.

In the case of this clone: Additional DNA sequences in this sample encode the identical CDR3. The CDR3: CASSLVGADTEAFF. Here the CDR3 DNA reads TGCGCCAGCAGCTTGGTGGGGGCGGACACTGAAGCTTTCTTT. The chain links TRBV5-1 to TRBJ1-1, with a tentative D call TRBD1 (6 bases). Trimming removed 0 bases from V and 3 bases from J, with 9 bases in between. This CDR3 has 14 residues. Germline CDR1 reads SGHRS; CDR2 reads YFSETQ.

The rearrangement joins TRBV5-8 to TRBJ2-7; 9 bases are shared with TRBD1. The CDR3 covers 14 residues. After removal of 5 bases from V and 4 bases from J, the junction contained 7 bases not matched to a gene. In germline, CDR1 is SGHTS, CDR2 YDEGEE. CDR3 DNA sequence: TGTGCCAGCAGGAACACAGGGGGCCCGTACGAGCAGTACTTC. This codes for CASRNTGGPYEQYF.